This T cell receptor (beta chain) was identified during a study of OX40 agonist ivuxolimab in advanced cancers. General observations from the study: The expanded peripheral T cells' antigen specificity was not determined.

As to this clone: Its matching antigen is unknown.

The V end lost 3 bases, the J end lost 10 bases, and 15 bases lay between the germline ends. Per the germline V gene, CDR1 is SQVTM and CDR2 is ANQGSEA. This CDR3 spans 13 amino acids. Measured with immunoSEQ multiplex PCR; TCRdb has only the in-frame clones, and not every one. The sample contains tens of thousands of clones, approximately 84% of which appear only once. The TCR comes from an adult with an advanced solid tumor such as melanoma, head and neck, liver or kidney cancer. Specimen: CD4+ or CD8+ T cells sorted from blood, collected in a trial of the OX40 agonist ivuxolimab. The chain joins TRBV29-1 to TRBJ1-4; D ambiguous. The CDR3 coding sequence is TGCAGCGTTGATTCCGGGGTCCGAGGAAAACTGTTTTTT. It codes for CSVDSGVRGKLFF.